The rows below give T cell receptor beta chains drawn from one sample of a study of cytomegalovirus exposure and HLA in healthy donors. The protocol was immunoSEQ multiplex PCR, while the TCRdb copy is restricted to in-frame clones and leaves out a portion. The repertoire includes around 110,000 clones, approximately 80% of them detected once, and 3% to 4% sits in the top ten. Input material: PBMCs. These receptor sequences come from a woman in her thirties in good health and CMV-seronegative. Each CDR3 is given with its conserved first and last residue. The D gene is left open where the match is weak. Only part of the rows carry a size: once, few, many, or a class if the clone is expanded.

clone size: .; D gene: .; J gene: TRBJ2-7; CDR3 length: 13; V gene: TRBV13; CDR3 protein: CASSLFNSYEQYF; CDR3 DNA: TGTGCCAGCAGCTTATTTAATTCCTACGAGCAGTACTTC
clone size: .; D gene: .; J gene: TRBJ2-3; CDR3 length: 15; V gene: TRBV7-3; CDR3 protein: CASSLTGSETDTQYF; CDR3 DNA: TGTGCCAGCAGCTTAACCGGGAGTGAGACAGATACGCAGTATTTT
clone size: .; D gene: .; J gene: TRBJ1-1; CDR3 length: 14; V gene: TRBV6-1; CDR3 protein: CASTFDNPFSEAFF; CDR3 DNA: TGTGCCAGCACGTTTGACAACCCGTTCTCTGAAGCTTTCTTT
clone size: .; D gene: .; J gene: TRBJ2-4; CDR3 length: 12; V gene: TRBV5-6; CDR3 protein: CASSRPLGIQYF; CDR3 DNA: TGTGCCAGCAGCAGACCTCTAGGCATTCAGTACTTC
clone size: .; D gene: .; J gene: TRBJ2-1; CDR3 length: 15; V gene: TRBV7-6; CDR3 protein: CASSQGEASYNEQFF; CDR3 DNA: TGTGCCAGCAGCCAGGGGGAGGCATCCTACAATGAGCAGTTCTTC
clone size: .; D gene: TRBD2; J gene: TRBJ2-7; CDR3 length: 15; V gene: TRBV7-6; CDR3 protein: CASSSATSGSYEQYF; CDR3 DNA: TGTGCCAGCAGTAGCGCTACTAGCGGGAGCTACGAGCAGTACTTC
clone size: .; D gene: .; J gene: TRBJ1-2; CDR3 length: 11; V gene: TRBV20-1; CDR3 protein: CSAGGANGYTF; CDR3 DNA: TGCAGTGCCGGGGGGGCTAATGGCTACACCTTC
clone size: .; D gene: .; J gene: TRBJ2-1; CDR3 length: 18; V gene: TRBV6-1; CDR3 protein: CASSEKAPIASSYNEQFF; CDR3 DNA: TGTGCCAGCAGTGAAAAGGCCCCAATAGCCAGCTCCTACAATGAGCAGTTCTTC
clone size: .; D gene: .; J gene: TRBJ1-6; CDR3 length: 16; V gene: TRBV28; CDR3 protein: CASSLTPPSYNSPLHF; CDR3 DNA: TGTGCCAGCAGTTTGACACCGCCCTCCTATAATTCACCCCTCCACTTT
clone size: .; D gene: .; J gene: TRBJ2-7; CDR3 length: 11; V gene: TRBV7-2; CDR3 protein: CASSSYLEQYF; CDR3 DNA: TGTGCCAGCAGCTCCTACCTCGAGCAGTACTTC
clone size: .; D gene: .; J gene: TRBJ2-7; CDR3 length: 17; V gene: TRBV15; CDR3 protein: CATSREGGSGRSYEQYF; CDR3 DNA: TGTGCCACCAGCAGAGAGGGGGGTAGCGGACGCTCCTACGAGCAGTACTTC
clone size: .; D gene: TRBD2; J gene: TRBJ2-1; CDR3 length: 17; V gene: TRBV7-9; CDR3 protein: CASSFKGGRRSYNEQFF; CDR3 DNA: TGTGCCAGCAGCTTTAAGGGAGGGCGCCGCTCCTACAATGAGCAGTTCTTC
clone size: .; D gene: TRBD1; J gene: TRBJ2-6; CDR3 length: 18; V gene: TRBV28; CDR3 protein: CASSLRDRGHLGANVLTF; CDR3 DNA: TGTGCCAGCAGTTTGCGGGACAGGGGGCATCTTGGGGCCAACGTCCTGACTTTC
clone size: once; D gene: TRBD2; J gene: TRBJ2-5; CDR3 length: 17; V gene: TRBV5-1; CDR3 protein: CASSLGLAGEYQEAQYF; CDR3 DNA: TGCGCCAGCAGCTTGGGACTAGCGGGCGAGTACCAAGAGGCCCAGTACTTC
clone size: .; D gene: TRBD2; J gene: TRBJ2-7; CDR3 length: 15; V gene: TRBV19; CDR3 protein: CASSIKLAVSYEQYF; CDR3 DNA: TGTGCCAGTAGTATAAAACTAGCGGTCTCCTACGAGCAGTACTTC
clone size: .; D gene: TRBD1; J gene: TRBJ2-3; CDR3 length: 16; V gene: TRBV28; CDR3 protein: CASSLLGQGAGDTQYF; CDR3 DNA: TGTGCCAGCAGTTTGCTGGGCCAGGGGGCGGGAGATACGCAGTATTTT
clone size: .; D gene: TRBD2; J gene: TRBJ2-5; CDR3 length: 15; V gene: TRBV27; CDR3 protein: CASSLSGLDGETQYF; CDR3 DNA: TGTGCCAGCAGTTTATCCGGACTAGATGGAGAGACCCAGTACTTC
clone size: .; D gene: .; J gene: TRBJ2-5; CDR3 length: 13; V gene: TRBV6-5; CDR3 protein: CASSPPGHETQYF; CDR3 DNA: TGTGCCAGCAGCCCCCCAGGGCACGAGACCCAGTACTTC
clone size: .; D gene: .; J gene: TRBJ2-1; CDR3 length: 13; V gene: TRBV7-2; CDR3 protein: CASIPPSGSKQFF; CDR3 DNA: TGTGCCAGCATCCCCCCCTCGGGATCAAAGCAGTTCTTC
clone size: .; D gene: .; J gene: TRBJ1-1; CDR3 length: 13; V gene: TRBV2; CDR3 protein: CASSLYGNTEAFF; CDR3 DNA: TGTGCCAGCAGTTTATACGGGAACACTGAAGCTTTCTTT
clone size: .; D gene: .; J gene: TRBJ2-1; CDR3 length: 17; V gene: TRBV4-1; CDR3 protein: CASSQDYEAGSYNEQFF; CDR3 DNA: TGCGCCAGCAGCCAAGACTACGAGGCGGGGTCCTACAATGAGCAGTTCTTC
clone size: .; D gene: .; J gene: TRBJ2-7; CDR3 length: 14; V gene: TRBV5-1; CDR3 protein: CASSLGQGTREQYF; CDR3 DNA: TGCGCCAGCAGCTTGGGGCAGGGAACGAGGGAGCAGTACTTC
clone size: once; D gene: TRBD1; J gene: TRBJ2-7; CDR3 length: 14; V gene: TRBV2; CDR3 protein: CASSEDQGVCEQYF; CDR3 DNA: TGTGCCAGCAGTGAAGATCAGGGGGTTTGCGAGCAGTACTTC
clone size: few; D gene: TRBD1; J gene: TRBJ2-2; CDR3 length: 16; V gene: TRBV19; CDR3 protein: CASSPGQGANTGELFF; CDR3 DNA: TGTGCCAGTAGTCCCGGGCAGGGGGCGAACACCGGGGAGCTGTTTTTT
clone size: .; D gene: .; J gene: TRBJ1-5; CDR3 length: 13; V gene: TRBV4-3; CDR3 protein: CASSQVLGQPQHF; CDR3 DNA: TGCGCCAGCAGCCAAGTCTTGGGCCAGCCCCAGCATTTT
clone size: .; D gene: TRBD2; J gene: TRBJ2-7; CDR3 length: 13; V gene: TRBV6-4; CDR3 protein: CASRLAGLYEQYF; CDR3 DNA: TGTGCCAGTCGGCTAGCGGGATTGTACGAGCAGTACTTC
clone size: .; D gene: .; J gene: TRBJ2-5; CDR3 length: 13; V gene: TRBV7-9; CDR3 protein: CASSRAAGETQYF; CDR3 DNA: TGTGCCAGCAGCCGGGCCGCGGGGGAGACCCAGTACTTC
clone size: once; D gene: .; J gene: TRBJ1-5; CDR3 length: 15; V gene: TRBV28; CDR3 protein: CASSPGTRDSQPQHF; CDR3 DNA: TGTGCCAGCAGTCCCGGGACTAGGGATAGTCAGCCCCAGCATTTT
clone size: once; D gene: .; J gene: TRBJ1-2; CDR3 length: 13; V gene: TRBV7-9; CDR3 protein: CASSGTGVDGYTF; CDR3 DNA: TGTGCCAGCTCGGGGACGGGGGTTGATGGCTACACCTTC
clone size: .; D gene: .; J gene: TRBJ1-1; CDR3 length: 14; V gene: TRBV19; CDR3 protein: CASSLYGIGTEAFF; CDR3 DNA: TGTGCCAGTAGTTTGTACGGGATTGGCACTGAAGCTTTCTTT
clone size: .; D gene: .; J gene: TRBJ2-1; CDR3 length: 11; V gene: TRBV6-1; CDR3 protein: CASRETGEQFF; CDR3 DNA: TGTGCCAGCAGGGAAACAGGGGAGCAGTTCTTC
clone size: once; D gene: TRBD1; J gene: TRBJ1-4; CDR3 length: 14; V gene: TRBV9; CDR3 protein: CASSRQGDSSKLFF; CDR3 DNA: TGTGCCAGCAGCCGACAGGGGGACTCCTCAAAACTGTTTTTT
clone size: .; D gene: TRBD1; J gene: TRBJ2-7; CDR3 length: 11; V gene: TRBV2; CDR3 protein: CASEDRVEQYF; CDR3 DNA: TGTGCCAGCGAGGACAGGGTTGAGCAGTACTTC
clone size: .; D gene: TRBD1; J gene: TRBJ2-1; CDR3 length: 16; V gene: TRBV7-6; CDR3 protein: CASSLEQGASYNEQFF; CDR3 DNA: TGTGCCAGCAGCCTAGAACAGGGGGCGTCCTACAATGAGCAGTTCTTC
clone size: .; D gene: TRBD1; J gene: TRBJ1-6; CDR3 length: 15; V gene: TRBV6-5; CDR3 protein: CASSYSGTGGSPLHF; CDR3 DNA: TGTGCCAGCAGTTACTCCGGGACAGGGGGCTCACCCCTCCACTTT
clone size: few; D gene: TRBD2; J gene: TRBJ2-2; CDR3 length: 15; V gene: TRBV6-4; CDR3 protein: CASSDSGTNTGELFF; CDR3 DNA: TGTGCCAGCAGTGATAGCGGGACGAACACCGGGGAGCTGTTTTTT
clone size: .; D gene: .; J gene: TRBJ2-1; CDR3 length: 16; V gene: TRBV2; CDR3 protein: CASSGIRDGVDNEQFF; CDR3 DNA: TGTGCCAGCAGTGGAATCCGGGATGGTGTCGACAATGAGCAGTTCTTC
clone size: .; D gene: TRBD2; J gene: TRBJ2-3; CDR3 length: 19; V gene: TRBV7-2; CDR3 protein: CASSLVSLILAGETDTQYF; CDR3 DNA: TGTGCCAGCAGCTTAGTGAGCCTTATCTTAGCGGGAGAGACAGATACGCAGTATTTT
clone size: .; D gene: .; J gene: TRBJ1-2; CDR3 length: 15; V gene: TRBV5-1; CDR3 protein: CASSLGQAANYGYTF; CDR3 DNA: TGCGCCAGCAGCTTGGGACAGGCAGCTAACTATGGCTACACCTTC
clone size: .; D gene: TRBD2; J gene: TRBJ2-7; CDR3 length: 15; V gene: TRBV7-2; CDR3 protein: CASSLGLAGGYEQYF; CDR3 DNA: TGTGCCAGCAGCTTGGGACTAGCGGGAGGTTACGAGCAGTACTTC
clone size: .; D gene: TRBD1; J gene: TRBJ1-5; CDR3 length: 16; V gene: TRBV14; CDR3 protein: CASSQKLTGEDQPQHF; CDR3 DNA: TGTGCCAGCAGCCAGAAGTTGACAGGGGAAGATCAGCCCCAGCATTTT
clone size: few; D gene: TRBD1; J gene: TRBJ2-5; CDR3 length: 15; V gene: TRBV5-1; CDR3 protein: CASSLTAVRGETQYF; CDR3 DNA: TGCGCCAGCAGCTTGACGGCGGTCAGGGGGGAGACCCAGTACTTC
clone size: .; D gene: TRBD1; J gene: TRBJ1-2; CDR3 length: 14; V gene: TRBV5-6; CDR3 protein: CASSLLGQDDGYTF; CDR3 DNA: TGTGCCAGCAGCTTGCTAGGACAGGATGATGGCTACACCTTC
clone size: .; D gene: .; J gene: TRBJ2-7; CDR3 length: 13; V gene: TRBV28; CDR3 protein: CASSLVGVYEQYF; CDR3 DNA: TGTGCCAGCAGTTTAGTCGGGGTCTACGAGCAGTACTTC
clone size: .; D gene: TRBD2; J gene: TRBJ2-7; CDR3 length: 16; V gene: TRBV5-1; CDR3 protein: CASSLSGGTPPYEQYF; CDR3 DNA: TGCGCCAGCAGCTTGTCGGGGGGGACACCGCCCTACGAGCAGTACTTC
clone size: .; D gene: .; J gene: TRBJ2-7; CDR3 length: 14; V gene: TRBV2; CDR3 protein: CASSEISTGPEQYF; CDR3 DNA: TGTGCCAGCAGTGAAATTTCTACAGGGCCCGAGCAGTACTTC
clone size: few; D gene: .; J gene: TRBJ1-2; CDR3 length: 13; V gene: TRBV6-6; CDR3 protein: CASRMDSDGGYTF; CDR3 DNA: TGTGCCAGCAGAATGGACAGTGACGGTGGCTACACCTTC
clone size: .; D gene: .; J gene: TRBJ2-5; CDR3 length: 14; V gene: TRBV10-1; CDR3 protein: CASSESHQIKTQYF; CDR3 DNA: TGCGCCAGCAGTGAGTCTCACCAGATAAAGACCCAGTACTTC
clone size: .; D gene: TRBD2; J gene: TRBJ2-3; CDR3 length: 16; V gene: TRBV28; CDR3 protein: CASSSGLAGDTDTQYF; CDR3 DNA: TGTGCCAGCAGTTCCGGACTAGCGGGAGACACAGATACGCAGTATTTT
clone size: few; D gene: TRBD2; J gene: TRBJ2-1; CDR3 length: 15; V gene: TRBV5-1; CDR3 protein: CASSPGGAEYNEQFF; CDR3 DNA: TGCGCCAGCAGCCCGGGGGGAGCGGAGTACAATGAGCAGTTCTTC
clone size: .; D gene: .; J gene: TRBJ2-7; CDR3 length: 14; V gene: TRBV10-1; CDR3 protein: CASSEGYSSYEQYF; CDR3 DNA: TGCGCCAGCAGTGAGGGCTACAGCTCCTACGAGCAGTACTTC
clone size: .; D gene: TRBD1; J gene: TRBJ1-5; CDR3 length: 15; V gene: TRBV2; CDR3 protein: CASRRGQGTHQPQHF; CDR3 DNA: TGTGCCAGCAGGAGGGGACAGGGAACCCACCAGCCCCAGCATTTT
clone size: .; D gene: .; J gene: TRBJ2-7; CDR3 length: 15; V gene: TRBV9; CDR3 protein: CASSVEASAFYEQYF; CDR3 DNA: TGTGCCAGCAGCGTAGAGGCTAGCGCCTTCTACGAGCAGTACTTC